This T cell receptor (beta chain) derives from a study of cytomegalovirus exposure and HLA in healthy donors. Whole-study context: Drawn from HLA-typed donors, tens of millions of unique TCRs were held in an early data release. Study observations and caveats: Later work found most CMV-associated TCR beta chains apparently HLA-restricted. Previous analysis showed most TCR beta V segments were productive about 87% or about 30% of the time.

With 60 Vbeta and 13 Jbeta primers, the PCR was carried out. The method was immunoSEQ multiplex PCR; TCRdb's version includes in-frame clones alone and lacks a portion of them. Of about 93,000 clones in the sample, around 77% were seen once. As for this clone: The antigen remains undetermined.

Trimming cost V 6 bases and J 8 bases, with 15 bases left between them. Per the germline V gene, CDR1 is SGHRS and CDR2 is YFSETQ. The CDR3 contains 13 residues. The sample taken for sequencing was PBMCs. The V call is TRBV5-1, the J call TRBJ1-3; D is unresolved. This TCR came from a man in his thirties or forties in good health and CMV-seronegative. CDR3 sequence (DNA): TGCGCCAGCACTACAAGGTCGGGTGACACCATATATTTT. Translating it yields CASTTRSGDTIYF.